This record concerns one T cell receptor (beta chain) sequence. Its antigen is unidentified. These data are taken from a study of cytomegalovirus exposure and HLA in healthy donors. Primers included in the PCR were 60 Vbeta and 13 Jbeta primers. TCRdb keeps only in-frame clones here, not all; method: immunoSEQ multiplex PCR. The sample yields 150,000 to 200,000 clones, about 82% seen once. CDR1 and CDR2 from the germline V gene are SGHRS and YFSETQ. The CDR3 runs 16 residues. V lost 3 bases, J lost 2 bases, and 4 bases stayed unmatched. Whole-study findings and limits: Association of a missense DCLRE1C variant with TCR beta V- and J-gene trimming was reported in a later analysis. Some V segments, TRBV6-2 and TRBV6-3 among them, were indistinguishable and were therefore excluded.

This receptor was obtained from a woman in her thirties in good health and CMV-seronegative. Sequencing was performed on PBMCs. V and J are TRBV5-1 and TRBJ2-5; 13 bases agree with TRBD2. The CDR3 region is CASSSGTSGVQETQYF. The CDR3 DNA is TGCGCCAGCAGCTCTGGGACTAGCGGGGTACAAGAGACCCAGTACTTC.